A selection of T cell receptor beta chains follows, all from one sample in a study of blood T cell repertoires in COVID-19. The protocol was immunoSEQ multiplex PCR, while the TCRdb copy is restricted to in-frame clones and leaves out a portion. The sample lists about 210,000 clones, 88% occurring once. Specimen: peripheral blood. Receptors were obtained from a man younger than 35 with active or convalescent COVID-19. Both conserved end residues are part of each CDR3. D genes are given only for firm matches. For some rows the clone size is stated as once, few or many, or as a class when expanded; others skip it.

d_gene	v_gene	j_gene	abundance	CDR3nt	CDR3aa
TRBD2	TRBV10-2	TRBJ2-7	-	TGCGCCAGCACTACGGGAGGCTCCTACGAGCAGTACTTC	CASTTGGSYEQYF
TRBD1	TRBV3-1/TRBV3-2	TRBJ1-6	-	TGTGCCAGCAGCCAATGGGACAGGGATAATTCACCCCTCCACTTT	CASSQWDRDNSPLHF
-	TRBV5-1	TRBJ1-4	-	TGCGCCAGCAGCTTGGATCGCGGACGAGGCGGGAATGAAAAACTGTTTTTT	CASSLDRGRGGNEKLFF
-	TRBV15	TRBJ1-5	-	TGTGCCACCAGCGGACCCGGGAATAATCAGCCCCAGCATTTT	CATSGPGNNQPQHF
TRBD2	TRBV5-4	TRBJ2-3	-	TGTGCCAGCAGCTTTCCGGGACTAGCGGGCACAGATACGCAGTATTTT	CASSFPGLAGTDTQYF
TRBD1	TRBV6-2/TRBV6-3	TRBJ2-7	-	TGTGCCAGCAGCCTCCGGGACAGGGGAGGCGAGCAGTACTTC	CASSLRDRGGEQYF
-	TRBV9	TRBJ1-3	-	TGTGCCAGCAGCGCTCAGGGTATTTCTGGAAACACCATATATTTT	CASSAQGISGNTIYF
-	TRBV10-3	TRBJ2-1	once	TGTGCCATCAGTCCTCACAATGAGCAGTTCTTC	CAISPHNEQFF
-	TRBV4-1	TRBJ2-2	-	TGCGCCAGCAGCCAAGTTAGCGGGAACACCGGGGAGCTGTTTTTT	CASSQVSGNTGELFF
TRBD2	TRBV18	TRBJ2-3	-	TGTGCCAGCTCACCGCGAGTGGCGGGAGGGCCTGATACGCAGTATTTT	CASSPRVAGGPDTQYF
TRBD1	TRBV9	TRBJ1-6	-	TGTGCCAGCAGCGTAGCGACAGGGGCTTTCTCACCCCTCCACTTT	CASSVATGAFSPLHF
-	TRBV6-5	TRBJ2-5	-	TGTGCCAGCAGTTACACAACAGGACGGGAAGAGACCCAGTACTTC	CASSYTTGREETQYF
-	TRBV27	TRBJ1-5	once	TGTGCCAGCAGTTTATGGGCCCATCAGCCCCAGCATTTT	CASSLWAHQPQHF
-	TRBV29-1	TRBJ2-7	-	TGCAGCATCCGGACTGACTCCTACGAGCAGTACTTC	CSIRTDSYEQYF
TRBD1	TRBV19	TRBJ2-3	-	TGTGCCACCGAAGGACAGGGAACAGATACGCAGTATTTT	CATEGQGTDTQYF
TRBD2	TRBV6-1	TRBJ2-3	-	TGTGCCAGCAGTGAGTGGACTAGCGGCGACACAGATACGCAGTATTTT	CASSEWTSGDTDTQYF
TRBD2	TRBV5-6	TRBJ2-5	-	TGTGCCAGCAGCACCGGACTAGCGGGAGAGACCCAGTACTTC	CASSTGLAGETQYF
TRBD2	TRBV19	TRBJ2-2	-	TGTGCCAGTACCGGGGCTAGCGGGAGTTCGGTGTACACCGGGGAGCTGTTTTTT	CASTGASGSSVYTGELFF
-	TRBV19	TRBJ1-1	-	TGTGCCAGTAGTTCGACAGCGAACACTGAAGCTTTCTTT	CASSSTANTEAFF
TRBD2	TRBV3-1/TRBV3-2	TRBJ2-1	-	TGTGCCAGCAGCCAAGATTCCACGGGAGGGCCTTGGAATGAGCAGTTCTTC	CASSQDSTGGPWNEQFF
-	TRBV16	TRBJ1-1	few	TGTGCCAGCAGCCAAGGCAGTATGAACACTGAAGCTTTCTTT	CASSQGSMNTEAFF
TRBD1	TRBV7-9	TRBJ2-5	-	TGTGCCAGCAGCCAGTGGGGACAGGGGCGAGAGACCCAGTACTTC	CASSQWGQGRETQYF
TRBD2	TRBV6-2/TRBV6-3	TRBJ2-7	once	TGTGCCAGCAGTTCCGCCTTGGACCTAGCGGGAGGCGTCGAGCAGTACTTC	CASSSALDLAGGVEQYF
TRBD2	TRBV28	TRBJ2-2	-	TGTGCCAGCACTCCTAGCGGGAGGAACACCGGGGAGCTGTTTTTT	CASTPSGRNTGELFF
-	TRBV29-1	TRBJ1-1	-	TGCAGCGGTCAGAACACTGAAGCTTTCTTT	CSGQNTEAFF
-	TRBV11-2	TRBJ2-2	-	TGTGCCAGCAGCCGACTCTCTATCGGGGAGCTGTTTTTT	CASSRLSIGELFF
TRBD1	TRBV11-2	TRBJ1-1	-	TGTGCCAGCAGCAGAGGGGGCGCAAGACGGGACACTGAAGCTTTCTTT	CASSRGGARRDTEAFF
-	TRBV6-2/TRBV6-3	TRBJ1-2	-	TGTGCCAGCAACCCGACAGGTTGGGTAGGCTACACCTTC	CASNPTGWVGYTF
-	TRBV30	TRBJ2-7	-	TGTGCCTGGAGTCAATTCAGGGGTGGGAACGAGCAGTACTTC	CAWSQFRGGNEQYF
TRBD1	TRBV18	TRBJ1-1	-	TGTGCCAGCTCACCAAGGGGGCAGGAGGAGGCTGAAGCTTTCTTT	CASSPRGQEEAEAFF
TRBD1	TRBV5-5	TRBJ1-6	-	TGTGCCAGCAGCTTTTCAGTACAGGGGCGCTCCTATAATTCACCCCTCCACTTT	CASSFSVQGRSYNSPLHF